Sequencing of this T cell receptor beta chain was carried out in a study of OX40 agonist ivuxolimab in advanced cancers. Across the study: Those enrolled were around 87% male, with a mean age of roughly 62 years and ages from roughly 20 to 90.

Germline V gives CDR1 SEHNR, CDR2 FQNEAQ (reference sequence). The CDR3 contains 16 residues. With V trimmed by 5 bases and J by 3 bases, 10 bases remained unmatched. TCRdb's table, derived via immunoSEQ multiplex PCR, lists solely in-frame clones and lacks some. The profile shows about 52,000 clones, roughly nine tenths of them singletons. The clonotype originates from an adult with an advanced solid tumor such as melanoma, head and neck, liver or kidney cancer. Sequenced here: CD4+ or CD8+ T cells sorted from blood, sampled in a trial of the OX40 agonist ivuxolimab. The chain combines TRBV7-9 with TRBJ1-2, with 9 bases that match TRBD1. The CDR3 nucleotides read TGTGCCAGCAGCGCCAACCTTAGGACAGGGGACTATGGCTACACCTTC. It translates to CASSANLRTGDYGYTF.